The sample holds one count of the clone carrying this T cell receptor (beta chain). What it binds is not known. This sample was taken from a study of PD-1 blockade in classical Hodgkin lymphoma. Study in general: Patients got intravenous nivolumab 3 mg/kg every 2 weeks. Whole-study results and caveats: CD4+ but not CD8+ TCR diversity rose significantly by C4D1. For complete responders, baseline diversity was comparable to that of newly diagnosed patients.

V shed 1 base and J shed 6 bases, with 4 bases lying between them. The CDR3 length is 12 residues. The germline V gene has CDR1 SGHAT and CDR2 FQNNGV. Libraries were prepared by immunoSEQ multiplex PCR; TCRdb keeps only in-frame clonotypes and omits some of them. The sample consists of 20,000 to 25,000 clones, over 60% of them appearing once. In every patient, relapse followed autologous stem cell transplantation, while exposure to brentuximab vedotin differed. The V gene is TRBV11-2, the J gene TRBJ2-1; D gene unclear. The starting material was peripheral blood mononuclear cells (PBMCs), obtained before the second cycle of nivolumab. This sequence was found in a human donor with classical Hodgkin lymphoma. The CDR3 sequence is CASSLVGNEQFF. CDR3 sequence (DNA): TGTGCCAGCAGCTTAGTGGGCAATGAGCAGTTCTTC.